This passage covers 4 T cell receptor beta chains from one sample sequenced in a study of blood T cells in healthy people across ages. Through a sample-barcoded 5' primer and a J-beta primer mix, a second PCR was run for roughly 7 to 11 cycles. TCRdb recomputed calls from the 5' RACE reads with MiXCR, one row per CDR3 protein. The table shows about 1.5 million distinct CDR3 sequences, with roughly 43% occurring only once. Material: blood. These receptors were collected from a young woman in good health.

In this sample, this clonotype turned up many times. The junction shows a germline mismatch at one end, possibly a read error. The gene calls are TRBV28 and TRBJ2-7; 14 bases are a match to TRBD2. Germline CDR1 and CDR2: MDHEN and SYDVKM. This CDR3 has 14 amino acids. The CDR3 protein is CASSPGLAGVEQYF. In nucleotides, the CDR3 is TGCGCCAGCAGTCCGGGACTAGCGGGGGTCGAGCAGTACTTC.

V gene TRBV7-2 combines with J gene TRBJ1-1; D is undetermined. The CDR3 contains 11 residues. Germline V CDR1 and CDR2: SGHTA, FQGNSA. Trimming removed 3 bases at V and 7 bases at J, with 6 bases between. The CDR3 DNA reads TGTGCCAGCAGCTTGACGATTGAAGCTTTCTTT. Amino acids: CASSLTIEAFF.

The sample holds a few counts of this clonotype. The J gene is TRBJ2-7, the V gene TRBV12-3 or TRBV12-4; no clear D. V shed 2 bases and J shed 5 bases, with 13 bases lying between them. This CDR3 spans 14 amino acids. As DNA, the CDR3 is TGTGCCAGCAGTTTATCAGCAGTAGAGGACGAGCAGTACTTC. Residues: CASSLSAVEDEQYF.

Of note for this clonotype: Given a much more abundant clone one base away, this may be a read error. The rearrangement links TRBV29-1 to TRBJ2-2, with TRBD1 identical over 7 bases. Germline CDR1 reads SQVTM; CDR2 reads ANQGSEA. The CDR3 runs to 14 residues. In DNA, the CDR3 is TGCGGCGTCTCCAGGACAGGAGACACCGGGGAGCTGTTTTTT. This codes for CGVSRTGDTGELFF.